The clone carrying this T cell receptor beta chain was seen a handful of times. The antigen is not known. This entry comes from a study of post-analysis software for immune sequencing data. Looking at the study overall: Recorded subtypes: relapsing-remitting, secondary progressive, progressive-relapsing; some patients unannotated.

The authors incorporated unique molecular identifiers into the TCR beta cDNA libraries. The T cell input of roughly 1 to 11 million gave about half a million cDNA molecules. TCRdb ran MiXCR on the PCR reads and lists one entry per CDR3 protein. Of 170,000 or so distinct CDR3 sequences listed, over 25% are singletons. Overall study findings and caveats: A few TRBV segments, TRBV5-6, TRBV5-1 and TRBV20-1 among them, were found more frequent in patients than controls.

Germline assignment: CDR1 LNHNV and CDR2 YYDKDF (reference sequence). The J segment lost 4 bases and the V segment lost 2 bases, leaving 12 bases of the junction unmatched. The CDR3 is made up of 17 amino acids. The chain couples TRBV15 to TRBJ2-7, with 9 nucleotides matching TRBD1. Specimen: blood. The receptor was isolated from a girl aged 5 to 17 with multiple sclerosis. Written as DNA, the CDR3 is TGTGCCACCAGCAGAAATCAAGGGACAGGGTTCAGGTACGAGCAGTACTTC. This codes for CATSRNQGTGFRYEQYF.